This TCR beta chain was profiled in a study of T cells in Graves' hyperthyroidism and ophthalmopathy. TCR beta CDR3 regions were amplified from RNA. First-round RT-PCR of the TCR CDR3 relied on the HTBI primer set. TCRdb re-called the multiplex PCR reads through MiXCR, storing one row per CDR3 protein. The sample includes almost 500,000 distinct CDR3 sequences, about 22% of them seen just once. In germline, CDR1 is ENHRY, CDR2 SYGVKD. This CDR3 is 17 amino acids long. The junction had 11 bases not matched to a gene; V was cut back by 3 bases and J by 4 bases. The V call is TRBV10-3, the J call TRBJ2-3; 9 nucleotides match TRBD2. The sample taken for sequencing was blood. This clonotype originated in a woman in her seventies with Graves' ophthalmopathy. CDR3 DNA sequence: TGTGCCATCAGTGACGCGCCTAGCGGGATGCGGGCAGATACGCAGTATTTT. Translating gives CAISDAPSGMRADTQYF.